This passage covers 15 T cell receptor beta chains from one sample sequenced in a study of cytomegalovirus exposure and HLA in healthy donors. Use of 60 Vbeta and 13 Jbeta primers characterized the PCR. Only in-frame clones appear in the TCRdb table, and some are missing; sequencing was by immunoSEQ multiplex PCR. Of some 44,000 clones listed, 50% are singletons. Sequenced: PBMCs. These receptors all stem from a human donor in good health.

V is TRBV7-8 and J is TRBJ1-1; TRBD1 agrees at 8 bases. The V gene end was trimmed by 1 base and the J gene end by 11 bases; junction bases not matched to a gene: 3. Germline values: CDR1 SGHVS, CDR2 FQNEAQ. The length of the CDR3 is 12 residues. CDR3 nucleotide sequence: TGTGCCAGCAGCTTAGAAACAGGGGGGGCTTTCTTT. Its translation is CASSLETGGAFF.

Only a few counts were recorded for this clone. The V gene is TRBV5-8, the J gene TRBJ1-3, with D unresolved. Germline loops: CDR1 SGHTS, CDR2 YDEGEE. This CDR3 is 14 amino acids long. With 8 bases removed from V and 0 bases from J, the gap between germline ends came to 12 bases. This chain's CDR3 is CASLKGSSGNTIYF. In DNA, the CDR3 is TGTGCCAGTCTCAAAGGGAGCTCTGGAAACACCATATATTTT. Variable domain in full (rest from reference TRBV5-8 and TRBJ1-3): EAGVTQSPTHLIKTRGQQATLRCSPISGHTSVYWYQQALGLGLQFLLWYDEGEERNRGNFPPRFSGRQFPNYSSELNVNALELEDSALYLCASLKGSSGNTIYFGEGSWLTVV.

In this sample, this clone turned up a few times. The chain links TRBV7-9 to TRBJ1-1; TRBD1 is a possible D gene (6 bases). This CDR3 comprises 16 residues. Deletions cut 4 bases from V and 0 bases from J, with 15 bases between. Per germline, CDR1 SEHNR and CDR2 FQNEAQ (reference sequence). This CDR3 is CASSSTSRGMNTEAFF. CDR3 coding DNA: TGTGCCAGCAGCTCTACCTCGAGGGGGATGAACACTGAAGCTTTCTTT.

This clone was seen a few times. J is TRBJ2-1 and V is TRBV6-6, with D uncertain. Deletions cut 5 bases from V and 6 bases from J, with 8 bases between. The CDR3 covers 12 residues. Per the germline V gene, CDR1 is MNHNY and CDR2 is SVGAGI (reference sequence). The CDR3 here is CASSIGANEQFF. The CDR3 DNA reads as TGTGCCAGCAGTATCGGAGCCAATGAGCAGTTCTTC.

This clone was detected only a few times. The gene calls are TRBV6-5 and TRBJ1-5, with D unclear. V lost 8 bases and J 7 bases, leaving 15 bases between the germline ends. The length of the CDR3 is 13 residues. Per germline, CDR1 MNHEY and CDR2 SVGAGI. The CDR3 region is CASAIFGQQPQHF. CDR3 in DNA: TGTGCCAGCGCGATCTTTGGGCAGCAGCCCCAGCATTTT.

This rearrangement joins TRBV4-3 to TRBJ2-1; the match to TRBD2 covers 11 bases. This CDR3 is built from 14 residues. The V gene end was trimmed by 1 base and the J gene end by 16 bases; junction bases not matched to a gene: 9. The germline gives CDR1 LGHNA, CDR2 YSLEER. Here the CDR3 DNA reads TGCGCCAGCAGCCAAGGGGGTAGCGGGAGGGAACAATTCTTC. Its translation is CASSQGGSGREQFF.

The V call is TRBV9, the J call TRBJ1-3; D ambiguous. Germline values: CDR1 SGDLS, CDR2 YYNGEE. V lost 4 bases and J lost 0, with 14 bases in between. CDR3 length: 16 residues. The CDR3, as DNA: TGTGCCAGCAGCCCGCTAAGAGAATTCTCTGGAAACACCATATATTTT. It is translated as CASSPLREFSGNTIYF.

This chain links TRBV7-2 with TRBJ2-1; no clear D. The length of the CDR3 is 18 residues. Germline assignment: CDR1 SGHTA and CDR2 FQGNSA. With 5 bases removed from V and 0 bases from J, the gap between germline ends came to 20 bases. CDR3 in DNA: TGTGCCAGCAGCCCCGCACCCCCCTCGTCTAGCTCCTACAATGAGCAGTTCTTC. This sequence encodes CASSPAPPSSSSYNEQFF.

This clone came up once. V gene TRBV7-3 combines with J gene TRBJ1-1; 9 bases are shared with TRBD1. This CDR3 comprises 12 residues. With V trimmed by 3 bases and J by 9 bases, 2 bases remained unmatched. Germline V gene data show CDR1 as SGHTA and CDR2 as FQGTGA. The CDR3, as DNA: TGTGCCAGCAGCTTGGACAGGGGAAAAGCTTTCTTT. It specifies CASSLDRGKAFF.

The gene calls are TRBV5-1 and TRBJ1-6, with 7 bases lining up with TRBD1. CDR1 and CDR2 from the germline V gene are SGHRS and YFSETQ. The trim removed 3 bases at V and 7 bases at J, leaving 13 bases unmatched. The CDR3 extends over 17 amino acids. The CDR3 nucleotides read TGCGCCAGCAGCTCAGGGCACCGGGACAGCAAAAATTCACCCCTCCACTTT. This translates into CASSSGHRDSKNSPLHF.

The chain employs TRBV18 and TRBJ2-7, with 8 nucleotides matching TRBD1. The CDR3 runs 16 residues. The J segment lost 6 bases and the V segment lost 3 bases, leaving 13 bases of the junction unmatched. Germline assignment: CDR1 KGHSH and CDR2 LQKENI. The CDR3 sequence is CASSPFSFRDRGEQYF. The CDR3 DNA reads as TGTGCCAGCTCACCGTTCAGCTTCCGCGACAGGGGCGAGCAGTACTTC. Variable domain in full (rest from reference TRBV18 and TRBJ2-7): NAGVMQNPRHLVRRRGQEARLRCSPMKGHSHVYWYRQLPEEGLKFMVYLQKENIIDESGMPKERFSAEFPKEGPSILRIQQVVRGDSAAYFCASSPFSFRDRGEQYFGPGTRLTVT.

V gene TRBV6-4 combines with J gene TRBJ1-2; 9 bases align to TRBD1. V was pared by 9 bases and J by 8 bases, with 13 bases of the junction left unmatched. CDR1 MRHNA and CDR2 SNTAGT come from the germline V gene. This CDR3 spans 14 amino acids. For the CDR3, the DNA is TGTGCCAGTGCCGAACAGGGGGCGCGGGACGGCTACACCTTC. Translation: CASAEQGARDGYTF.

About this clone itself: One junction end does not reproduce the germline sequence, and a read error may be involved. The J gene is TRBJ2-2, the V gene TRBV7-2, with D possibly TRBD2 on 5 matching bases. In germline, CDR1 is SGHTA, CDR2 FQGNSA. The CDR3 consists of 16 residues. The CDR3 sequence is CASSTPTMPNTRELFF. As DNA, the CDR3 is TGTGCCAGCAGTACTCCGACTATGCCGAACACCAGGGAGCTGTTTTTT.

The gene calls are TRBV30 and TRBJ1-2; the D gene is possibly TRBD1 (5 bases). Germline V CDR1 and CDR2: GTSNPN, SVGIG (reference sequence). V shed 0 bases and J shed 1 base, with 6 bases lying between them. The CDR3 consists of 13 residues. The CDR3 loop reads CAWSVQVNYGYTF. CDR3 nucleotide sequence: TGTGCCTGGAGTGTACAGGTTAACTATGGCTACACCTTC.

This rearrangement joins TRBV18 to TRBJ2-1; TRBD1 matches 10 bases. CDR3 length equals 14 residues. The junction had 8 bases not matched to a gene; V was cut back by 5 bases and J by 10 bases. From germline, CDR1 is KGHSH and CDR2 LQKENI. The CDR3 reads CASSWTGGQREQFF. The CDR3 DNA sequence: TGTGCCAGCTCATGGACAGGGGGACAGCGGGAGCAGTTCTTC.